This T cell receptor (beta chain) was observed in a study of chemoradiotherapy in HPV16-positive cancers. General study results and limits: HPV-responsive T-cell expansion during chemoradiotherapy was linked to improved recurrence-free survival in HPV16-positive patients.

Sequencing was performed with immunoSEQ multiplex PCR; in TCRdb, only in-frame clones are kept and a portion is missing. Altogether 20,000 or so clones are present, 70% to 90% being singletons, with the ten largest covering 4.5% to 7%. Samples were taken several times over chemoradiotherapy. Concerning this clone: Antigen: not known.

This CDR3 has 14 residues. Trimming at V came to 5 bases and at J to 7 bases, leaving 4 bases not matched to a gene. CDR1 and CDR2 from the germline V gene are SGHTA and FQGTGA. The sequence came from a human donor with HPV-associated anogenital cancer. This chain links TRBV7-3 with TRBJ2-1, with 11 bases that match TRBD1. The source was blood, collected from a patient who underwent chemoradiotherapy. The CDR3 sequence: CASSGTGGMNEQFF. CDR3 sequence (DNA): TGTGCCAGCAGCGGGACAGGGGGAATGAATGAGCAGTTCTTC. Full variable domain (remainder filled in from reference TRBV7-3 and TRBJ2-1): GAGVSQTPSNKVTEKGKYVELRCDPISGHTALYWYRQSLGQGPEFLIYFQGTGAADDSGLPNDRFFAVRPEGSVSTLKIQRTERGDSAVYLCASSGTGGMNEQFFGPGTRLTVL.